This TCR beta chain derives from a study of Graves' ophthalmopathy and Graves' hyperthyroidism (dated by TCRdb to the late 2010s). With regard to the full study: Peripheral blood samples were taken at the time of initial diagnosis, before any treatment was given. The study used TCR beta repertoire signatures to distinguish Graves' ophthalmopathy from Graves' hyperthyroidism and to predict progression to ophthalmopathy. In total, 135 blood samples were TCR-sequenced: some 40 ophthalmopathy, some 72 hyperthyroidism and some 17 hyperthyroidism-to-ophthalmopathy patients. To explore V-J signatures that separate ophthalmopathy from hyperthyroidism, a discovery set of about 100 patients was enrolled, consisting of 40 to 45 with ophthalmopathy and approximately 60 with stable hyperthyroidism. An independent validation cohort comprised some 19 hyperthyroidism patients and 15 to 17 patients who later progressed from hyperthyroidism to ophthalmopathy. In more than five hyperthyroidism patients, the T-cell repertoires found in thyroid tissue were compared with those found in blood. Following sample collection, hyperthyroidism patients were given methimazole at a starting dose of 30 mg daily, and ophthalmopathy patients were given high-dose intravenous methylprednisolone.

This clonotype was found many times. Its antigen specificity is not known. No base quality values were provided; no much bigger clone lies one nucleotide off. Spanning cysteine to phenylalanine, the CDR3 consists of 14 amino acids. This entry keeps only the CDR3 DNA: 42 bases, framed from base 1. V gives up 0 bases and J gives up 0 bases, and the segment between their germline ends measures 5 bases. The germline V gene (reference sequence) provides CDR1 DFQATT and CDR2 SNEGSKA. Results and caveats for the whole study, not just this receptor: No statistical method was used to predetermine the sample size, and group allocation was not hidden from the investigators. Among expanded thyroid clonotypes with frequency above 0.001, most also showed up in blood, which suggests that blood repertoires may reflect the thyroid immune response. Ophthalmopathy was separated from stable hyperthyroidism by the 13-signature model with about 88% sensitivity and less than 82% specificity in cross-validation and with 80%/75% in the test set. In validation, the model predicted ophthalmopathy progression with about 64% sensitivity and roughly 78% specificity; roughly 12 predicted patients were CT-confirmed with GO in a median of about 6.2 months.

Ophthalmopathy patients had moderately to severely active disease, Clinical Activity Score of at least 3, NOSPECS grade of at least 4, and disease duration under 3 months. Patients with other autoimmune diseases, uncontrolled infections, pregnancy or lactation were excluded. Clinical symptoms, serum thyroxine, TRAb, thyroid ultrasound and orbital computed tomography formed the basis of the diagnosis. Ficoll-Paque density gradient centrifugation was used to isolate PBMCs from around 9.1 ml of fresh peripheral blood. Total RNA was extracted with Trizol reagent and quality-checked on an Agilent 2100 Bioanalyzer. TCR beta CDR3 regions were amplified from RNA transcripts for repertoire sequencing. The first round was an RT-PCR using HTBI primers with the Qiagen OneStep RT-PCR kit, and this first round was followed by a second-round multiplex PCR, then size selection and purification. Libraries were sequenced on an Illumina HiSeq2000 using paired-end 100 bp reads. The study's own analysis went as follows. SOAPnuke was used for read processing, and reads with adapters, uncalled bases, a mean Phred below 15, or no exact constant-primer or identifier match were discarded. COPE v1.2.5 was used to merge the high-quality paired reads. Each unique nucleotide sequence was defined as a clonotype, and clonotypes were aligned to IMGT TRB V, D and J references with MiTCR v1.1. The analysis was limited to V-J combinations with a frequency above 0.0001, which together covered more than 98% of repertoires. For each V-J combination, a TCR clonal expansion and chaos score was defined as the ratio of F50 clonal expansion to chaos observed in the TCRdist matrix. Welch's t-statistics and random forest were used to reduce features to 13 V-J combinations, which were fed into a naive Bayes classifier. Thyroid-blood repertoire similarity was quantified with the Morisita-Horn index. The public sequencing data were trimmed at Q25 with fastp and processed into clonotypes with MiXCR by TCRdb, which kept only in-frame beta chains. Rows with a matching CDR3 protein are joined into one entry that keeps the most common DNA and genes. None of the V and J calls come from the authors' own analysis; TCRdb made them. The sample contains approximately 700,000 distinct CDR3 sequences, roughly two fifths of them found a single time. The ten biggest clones cover roughly 3.5% of the sample.

The receptor was derived from an adult man with Graves' ophthalmopathy. Sequenced sample: peripheral blood. This receptor chain uses TRBV20-1 and TRBJ2-2; perhaps TRBD2 is the D gene, with 5 bases matching. This receptor has the CDR3 CSARDGTNTGELFF. The DNA is as follows: TGCAGTGCTAGAGACGGGACGAACACCGGGGAGCTGTTTTTT.